These T cell receptor beta chains were read from a single sample in a study of beta chain features in type 1 diabetes. TCRdb's copy holds only in-frame clones and misses some; the assay was immunoSEQ multiplex PCR. The sample holds 200,000 to 250,000 clones, approximately 15% seen once. Sequenced material: naive CD4+ T cells from blood. These receptors all stem from a man aged 25-45 years with type 1 diabetes. The CDR3 runs from the conserved cysteine through the conserved F or W. D genes are given only for firm matches. Clone sizes are given selectively: once, few, many, or a class where the clone is expanded.

j_call: TRBJ2-3
v_call: TRBV20-1
clone_size: -
d_call: -
cdr3_aa: CSALSEDTQYF
cdr3_nt: TGCAGTGCTCTAAGCGAAGATACGCAGTATTTT

j_call: TRBJ2-5
v_call: TRBV5-4
clone_size: -
d_call: TRBD2
cdr3_aa: CASSLALAAQETQYF
cdr3_nt: TGTGCCAGCAGCTTGGCCCTAGCGGCCCAAGAGACCCAGTACTTC

j_call: TRBJ1-1
v_call: TRBV7-9
clone_size: few
d_call: -
cdr3_aa: CASSLGGIADTEAFF
cdr3_nt: TGTGCCAGCAGCTTAGGTGGTATCGCGGACACTGAAGCTTTCTTT

j_call: TRBJ2-1
v_call: TRBV11-2
clone_size: -
d_call: TRBD1
cdr3_aa: CASRTGIAEQFF
cdr3_nt: TGTGCCAGCAGGACAGGGATAGCTGAGCAGTTCTTC

j_call: TRBJ2-1
v_call: TRBV5-1
clone_size: -
d_call: -
cdr3_aa: CASSLGAQSSYNEQFF
cdr3_nt: TGCGCCAGCAGCTTGGGGGCCCAGAGCTCCTACAATGAGCAGTTCTTC

j_call: TRBJ2-7
v_call: TRBV12-5
clone_size: few
d_call: TRBD2
cdr3_aa: CASGLSGGYEQYF
cdr3_nt: TGTGCTAGTGGTTTGTCGGGAGGCTACGAGCAGTACTTC

j_call: TRBJ2-2
v_call: TRBV7-2
clone_size: few
d_call: -
cdr3_aa: CASSPGGTRVTGELFF
cdr3_nt: TGTGCCAGCAGCCCAGGGGGGACTAGGGTTACCGGGGAGCTGTTTTTT

j_call: TRBJ1-2
v_call: TRBV7-2
clone_size: few
d_call: TRBD1
cdr3_aa: CASSTGVGQGTYGYTF
cdr3_nt: TGTGCCAGCAGCACGGGGGTAGGACAGGGGACCTATGGCTACACCTTC

j_call: TRBJ2-1
v_call: TRBV5-1
clone_size: few
d_call: TRBD2
cdr3_aa: CASSPGLAGGPGNEQFF
cdr3_nt: TGCGCCAGCAGCCCGGGACTAGCGGGAGGGCCCGGCAATGAGCAGTTCTTC

j_call: TRBJ2-3
v_call: TRBV6-5
clone_size: few
d_call: -
cdr3_aa: CASSSQGFDTQYF
cdr3_nt: TGTGCCAGCAGTTCCCAGGGGTTTGATACGCAGTATTTT

j_call: TRBJ2-1
v_call: TRBV2
clone_size: few
d_call: TRBD2
cdr3_aa: CASRQLAGVSHEQFF
cdr3_nt: TGTGCCAGCAGACAACTAGCGGGAGTGAGTCATGAGCAGTTCTTC

j_call: TRBJ2-4
v_call: TRBV5-6
clone_size: -
d_call: -
cdr3_aa: CASSFGRGGKNIQYF
cdr3_nt: TGTGCCAGCAGCTTCGGGAGAGGAGGCAAAAACATTCAGTACTTC

j_call: TRBJ1-1
v_call: TRBV15
clone_size: -
d_call: -
cdr3_aa: CATSQDLTGQRGAFF
cdr3_nt: TGTGCCACCAGCCAAGACTTGACAGGCCAGAGGGGGGCTTTCTTT

j_call: TRBJ2-7
v_call: TRBV30
clone_size: few
d_call: -
cdr3_aa: CAWTGDSYEQYF
cdr3_nt: TGTGCCTGGACGGGAGACTCCTACGAGCAGTACTTC

j_call: TRBJ2-1
v_call: TRBV7-2
clone_size: few
d_call: -
cdr3_aa: CASSLETSWVNEQFF
cdr3_nt: TGTGCCAGCAGCTTAGAAACTAGTTGGGTCAATGAGCAGTTCTTC

j_call: TRBJ1-2
v_call: TRBV6-5
clone_size: -
d_call: -
cdr3_aa: CASSYGEGNGYTF
cdr3_nt: TGTGCCAGCAGTTATGGGGAGGGAAATGGCTACACCTTC

j_call: TRBJ1-2
v_call: TRBV7-2
clone_size: few
d_call: -
cdr3_aa: CASSLAPISGRVGYTF
cdr3_nt: TGTGCCAGCAGCTTAGCTCCCATCTCAGGCAGGGTCGGCTACACCTTC